These T cell receptor beta chains were read from a single sample in a study of cytomegalovirus exposure and HLA in healthy donors. Assay: immunoSEQ multiplex PCR; the TCRdb copy retains only in-frame clones and omits some. The table has fewer than 200,000 clones, almost 80% seen once. Material for sequencing was PBMCs. The receptor set was obtained from a man in his forties in good health and CMV-seropositive. Both conserved end residues are part of each CDR3. The order of the fields is V gene, J gene, clone size, D gene, CDR3 DNA, CDR3 protein. D genes are given only for firm matches. Clone size is not always given. Where it is, it says once, few, many or a class for expanded clones.

v_call: TRBV12-5; j_call: TRBJ2-7; clone_size: -; d_call: TRBD2; cdr3_nt: TGTGCTAGTGGTTCGGCCATGGGCGGGAGTGTTCGCGAGCAGTACTTC; cdr3_aa: CASGSAMGGSVREQYF
v_call: TRBV7-3; j_call: TRBJ2-5; clone_size: few; d_call: -; cdr3_nt: TGTGCCAGCAGCTTAAGGGGGCATGGGGGAGGGCCCCAAGAGACCCAGTACTTC; cdr3_aa: CASSLRGHGGGPQETQYF
v_call: TRBV6-1; j_call: TRBJ2-1; clone_size: -; d_call: TRBD1; cdr3_nt: TGTGCCAGCAGCAAAGGACAGGTTCACTACAATGAGCAGTTCTTC; cdr3_aa: CASSKGQVHYNEQFF
v_call: TRBV7-2; j_call: TRBJ2-1; clone_size: -; d_call: TRBD2; cdr3_nt: TGTGCCAGCAGGTTATCCCAACTAGCGGGAGGGCAGTTCTTC; cdr3_aa: CASRLSQLAGGQFF
v_call: TRBV5-6; j_call: TRBJ2-2; clone_size: once; d_call: TRBD1; cdr3_nt: TGTGCCAGCAGCGAAACAGGGGGCGGGACCGGGGAGCTGTTTTTT; cdr3_aa: CASSETGGGTGELFF
v_call: TRBV9; j_call: TRBJ1-4; clone_size: -; d_call: -; cdr3_nt: TGTGCCAGCAGCGCACAACAGGGAATTAATGAAAAACTGTTTTTT; cdr3_aa: CASSAQQGINEKLFF
v_call: TRBV6-1; j_call: TRBJ1-2; clone_size: -; d_call: TRBD1; cdr3_nt: TGTGCCAGCAGCTTAGGACAGGCTAACTATGGCTACACCTTC; cdr3_aa: CASSLGQANYGYTF
v_call: TRBV7-3; j_call: TRBJ2-2; clone_size: few; d_call: TRBD2; cdr3_nt: TGTGCCAGCAGCCGGGGACTAGCGGAAACCGGGGAGCTGTTTTTT; cdr3_aa: CASSRGLAETGELFF
v_call: TRBV6-1; j_call: TRBJ2-1; clone_size: few; d_call: TRBD1; cdr3_nt: TGTGCCAGCAGCAGGACAGGGGAAAATGAGCAGTTCTTC; cdr3_aa: CASSRTGENEQFF
v_call: TRBV27; j_call: TRBJ2-5; clone_size: -; d_call: -; cdr3_nt: TGTGCCAGCAGTTTATCGAGGGGGGGATGGGAGACCCAGTACTTC; cdr3_aa: CASSLSRGGWETQYF
v_call: TRBV6-4; j_call: TRBJ1-3; clone_size: -; d_call: -; cdr3_nt: TGTGCCAGCAGTGGGGAAGGGGAAGTGGAAGAAAACACCATATATTTT; cdr3_aa: CASSGEGEVEENTIYF
v_call: TRBV10-1; j_call: TRBJ2-2; clone_size: -; d_call: TRBD2; cdr3_nt: TGCGCCAGCAGGCGACTAGCGGGAGATCGGAGAGCCGGGGAGCTGTTTTTT; cdr3_aa: CASRRLAGDRRAGELFF
v_call: TRBV28; j_call: TRBJ1-1; clone_size: -; d_call: -; cdr3_nt: TGTGCCAGCAGTACTTGGTCAGGAGGGAGAACTGAAGCTTTCTTT; cdr3_aa: CASSTWSGGRTEAFF
v_call: TRBV30; j_call: TRBJ1-2; clone_size: -; d_call: -; cdr3_nt: TGTGCCTGGAGGATGAGAGGGCAGAACTATGGCTACACCTTC; cdr3_aa: CAWRMRGQNYGYTF
v_call: TRBV9; j_call: TRBJ1-3; clone_size: -; d_call: -; cdr3_nt: TGTGCCAGCAGCGTAAGGGGGTCCGGAAACACCATATATTTT; cdr3_aa: CASSVRGSGNTIYF
v_call: TRBV7-6; j_call: TRBJ2-7; clone_size: -; d_call: TRBD1; cdr3_nt: TGTGCCAGCAGCTTTGGGACAGGGGGGGACGAGCAGTACTTC; cdr3_aa: CASSFGTGGDEQYF
v_call: TRBV11-2; j_call: TRBJ2-7; clone_size: once; d_call: -; cdr3_nt: TGTGCCAGCAGCTTAGGACAGCGAATCTCCTACGAGCAGTACTTC; cdr3_aa: CASSLGQRISYEQYF
v_call: TRBV5-1; j_call: TRBJ2-2; clone_size: -; d_call: TRBD1; cdr3_nt: TGCGCCAGCAGCTTGGGCGGGACAGGCCCCGGGGAGCTGTTTTTT; cdr3_aa: CASSLGGTGPGELFF
v_call: TRBV28; j_call: TRBJ1-2; clone_size: -; d_call: TRBD1; cdr3_nt: TGTGCCAGCAGTTCAGGGACAGGGAAATATGGCTACACCTTC; cdr3_aa: CASSSGTGKYGYTF
v_call: TRBV5-1; j_call: TRBJ2-1; clone_size: -; d_call: -; cdr3_nt: TGCGCCAGCACCCCTACAGGGAGCTCCTACAATGAGCAGTTCTTC; cdr3_aa: CASTPTGSSYNEQFF
v_call: TRBV14; j_call: TRBJ1-4; clone_size: -; d_call: -; cdr3_nt: TGTGCCAGCAGCCAATTGGGACACGGTAATGAAAAACTGTTTTTT; cdr3_aa: CASSQLGHGNEKLFF
v_call: TRBV7-2; j_call: TRBJ2-7; clone_size: -; d_call: TRBD2; cdr3_nt: TGTGCCAGCAGCTCGGGACTAGCGGGAGGCCTCTCCGACTTC; cdr3_aa: CASSSGLAGGLSDF
v_call: TRBV5-1; j_call: TRBJ2-5; clone_size: -; d_call: TRBD1; cdr3_nt: TGCGCCAGCAGCCCCCTGGGGGACAGAGGAGCGGAGAGTCAAGAGACCCAGTACTTC; cdr3_aa: CASSPLGDRGAESQETQYF
v_call: TRBV11-3; j_call: TRBJ2-7; clone_size: -; d_call: -; cdr3_nt: TGTGCCAGCAGCTTAGCGGAGGGGGGGTCGTACTTC; cdr3_aa: CASSLAEGGSYF
v_call: TRBV5-4; j_call: TRBJ2-7; clone_size: once; d_call: TRBD2; cdr3_nt: TGTGCCAGCAGCCCGACTAGCGGGGTGAGCTCCTACGAGCAGTACTTC; cdr3_aa: CASSPTSGVSSYEQYF
v_call: TRBV19; j_call: TRBJ1-2; clone_size: -; d_call: TRBD1; cdr3_nt: TGTGCCAGTAGTGCCGGACAGGGGAACGGCTACACCTTC; cdr3_aa: CASSAGQGNGYTF
v_call: TRBV19; j_call: TRBJ1-3; clone_size: -; d_call: TRBD1; cdr3_nt: TGTGCCAGCGGACAGGGGGCTGGCACCATATATTTT; cdr3_aa: CASGQGAGTIYF
v_call: TRBV2; j_call: TRBJ2-7; clone_size: -; d_call: TRBD2; cdr3_nt: TGTGGCACAAAACCTGGGACTAGCAATTACGAGCAGTACTTC; cdr3_aa: CGTKPGTSNYEQYF
v_call: TRBV19; j_call: TRBJ1-5; clone_size: -; d_call: -; cdr3_nt: TGTGCCAGTAGTCTCTCCTTGACAGGTACCCGTAGCAATCAGCCCCAGCATTTT; cdr3_aa: CASSLSLTGTRSNQPQHF